The clone carrying this TCR beta chain was recorded many times. The antigen is undetermined. The data derive from a study of T cell repertoires in cytomegalovirus infection. Study results and caveats: CMV-specific TCR beta clonotypes restricted by HLA-C dominated the ex vivo response. Cumulative public TCR beta family frequency identified CMV carriers with the relevant HLA.

TCRdb re-derived calls from the reads in MiXCR, one entry per CDR3 protein. The table lists more than 200,000 distinct CDR3 sequences, over 8% of them singletons. The germline V gene encodes CDR1 SGHTA and CDR2 FQGNSA. The CDR3 contains 16 residues. With 3 bases removed from V and 0 bases from J, the gap between germline ends came to 14 bases. The V call is TRBV7-2, the J call TRBJ1-2, with D possibly being TRBD1 (5 bases). The TCR comes from a human donor in good health (CMV status not recorded). Some clones in this sample may be carry-over from other donors' samples. The sequenced sample was PBMCs. CDR3 in amino acids: CASSLGGGRANYGYTF. The CDR3 coding sequence is TGTGCCAGCAGCTTGGGCGGGGGACGAGCTAACTATGGCTACACCTTC. Variable domain in full (rest from reference TRBV7-2 and TRBJ1-2): GAGVSQSPSNKVTEKGKDVELRCDPISGHTALYWYRQSLGQGLEFLIYFQGNSAPDKSGLPSDRFSAERTGGSVSTLTIQRTQQEDSAVYLCASSLGGGRANYGYTFGSGTRLTVV.